A selection of T cell receptor beta chains follows, all from one sample in a study of cytomegalovirus exposure and HLA in healthy donors. Assay used: immunoSEQ multiplex PCR; TCRdb lists only in-frame clones, some missing. Among around 120,000 clones listed, less than 85% were seen once. The sequenced sample was PBMCs. The receptors shown here come from a woman in her forties in good health and CMV-seronegative. The CDR3 runs from the conserved cysteine through the conserved F or W. D genes are given only for firm matches. Clone size appears in some rows only: once, few, many, or a class for an expanded clone.

v_call	clone_size	d_call	j_call	cdr3_nt	cdr3_aa
TRBV28	-	-	TRBJ2-1	TGTGCCAGTTTTTCTCCCTCCTACAATGAGCAGTTCTTC	CASFSPSYNEQFF
TRBV5-1	-	-	TRBJ1-1	TGCGCCAGCGCCGTCCCGGGAACTGAAGCTTTCTTT	CASAVPGTEAFF
TRBV19	once	TRBD1	TRBJ1-4	TGTGCCAGTAGTATCGGGAACAGGGGGGAACTGTTTTTT	CASSIGNRGELFF
TRBV7-8	-	-	TRBJ2-7	TGTGCCAGCTCACCGGGGGACGAGCAGTACTTC	CASSPGDEQYF
TRBV5-4	-	-	TRBJ2-5	TGTGCCAGCAGCCCTACGGACACCTGGGCTGGGACCCAGTACTTC	CASSPTDTWAGTQYF
TRBV7-2	-	-	TRBJ1-1	TGTGCCAGCAGCCCCCCAGGTGGGCGGTGGAGGACTGAAGCTTTCTTT	CASSPPGGRWRTEAFF
TRBV5-6	-	TRBD2	TRBJ2-1	TGTGCCAGCAGCCGTGGGGGGGGGTGGGTGCAGTTCTTC	CASSRGGGWVQFF
TRBV27	-	-	TRBJ1-6	TGTGCCAGCAGTTCTCTCGGGGGTTCACCCCTCCACTTT	CASSSLGGSPLHF
TRBV14	-	-	TRBJ2-7	TGTGCCAGCAGCCTTATTCCGGGCTACGAGCAGTACTTC	CASSLIPGYEQYF
TRBV10-3	-	-	TRBJ2-2	TGTGCCATCAGTGAGGGACTCAAGAACACCGGGGAGCTGTTTTTT	CAISEGLKNTGELFF
TRBV6-6	once	TRBD1	TRBJ1-2	TGTGCCAGCAGTGCCGGGACAGGGGGCCCAAACTATGGCTACACCTTC	CASSAGTGGPNYGYTF
TRBV30	-	TRBD1	TRBJ2-7	TGTGCCAGCGGACAGGCGGCGTACGAGCAGTACTTC	CASGQAAYEQYF
TRBV2	-	-	TRBJ2-7	TGTGCCTCAGGGGTTCGGGAGCAGTACTTC	CASGVREQYF
TRBV9	-	TRBD1	TRBJ1-5	TGTGCCAGCAGCTCCCGTACAATACAGGGGAATCAGCCCCAGCATTTT	CASSSRTIQGNQPQHF
TRBV4-1	-	TRBD2	TRBJ2-7	TGCGCCAGCAGCCAAGAAGCGGGGCTCGAGCAGTACTTC	CASSQEAGLEQYF
TRBV11-2	-	-	TRBJ1-1	TGTGCCAGCAGCTTACGGAGAATGAACACTGAAGCTTTCTTT	CASSLRRMNTEAFF
TRBV4-3	-	-	TRBJ1-4	TGCGCCAGCAGCCAGGGTCATGGGGAGGATGAAAAACTGTTTTTT	CASSQGHGEDEKLFF
TRBV7-3	-	TRBD2	TRBJ2-1	TGTGCCAGCAGCTATAGCGGGGGGACCAAGTACAATGAGCAGTTCTTC	CASSYSGGTKYNEQFF
TRBV25-1	-	-	TRBJ1-6	TGTGCCAGCAGTGAATCTAGGGGAAATTCACCCCTCCACTTT	CASSESRGNSPLHF
TRBV27	-	-	TRBJ1-5	TGTGCCAGCAGTTTCGGGTTGGGCAATCAGCCCCAGCATTTT	CASSFGLGNQPQHF
TRBV4-2	-	-	TRBJ1-1	TGTGCCAGCAGCCCAACCGGGACTAACACTGAAGCTTTCTTT	CASSPTGTNTEAFF
TRBV19	few	-	TRBJ1-1	TGTGCCAGTAGTATAGATCCGGCAGGCATGAACACTGAAGCTTTCTTT	CASSIDPAGMNTEAFF
TRBV7-2	-	-	TRBJ1-1	TGTGCCAGCAGCTTGGTACAGATGAACACTGAAGCTTTCTTT	CASSLVQMNTEAFF
TRBV19	few	-	TRBJ2-2	TGTGCCAGTAGTAAGCTGAACACCGGGGAGCTGTTTTTT	CASSKLNTGELFF
TRBV5-6	-	TRBD1	TRBJ1-5	TGTGCCAGCAGCTTGGGGACAGGGAATCAGCCCCAGCATTTT	CASSLGTGNQPQHF
TRBV18	-	TRBD1	TRBJ2-1	TGTGCCAGCTCGGACGGGAACAGGGGGAGCTCCTACAATGAGCAGTTCTTC	CASSDGNRGSSYNEQFF
TRBV11-3	-	TRBD2	TRBJ2-7	TGTGCCAGCAGCCCGGGACTAGCGGGAGTATCCGAGCAGTACTTC	CASSPGLAGVSEQYF
TRBV11-2	-	TRBD1	TRBJ2-5	TGTGCCAGCAGCAAACAGGGGGAGACCCAGTACTTC	CASSKQGETQYF
TRBV2	-	-	TRBJ2-1	TGTGCCAGCATCGACCTAATAGGGAGCAATGAGCAGTTCTTC	CASIDLIGSNEQFF
TRBV7-8	-	TRBD1	TRBJ2-2	TGTGCCAGCAGCTCCGGGACAGGCGGCTGGCCCGGGGAGCTGTTTTTT	CASSSGTGGWPGELFF
TRBV6-5	-	TRBD2	TRBJ2-5	TGTGCCAGCAGCCGAGGACTAGAAGCAGAGACCCAGTACTTC	CASSRGLEAETQYF
TRBV4-3	-	TRBD1	TRBJ1-2	TGCGCCAGCAGCCAAGATTACGGAGGACAGGGACGTGGCTACACCTTC	CASSQDYGGQGRGYTF
TRBV18	-	-	TRBJ2-1	TGTGCCAGCTCACCGGGGCAGCTGGTAGGGAATGAGCAGTTCTTC	CASSPGQLVGNEQFF
TRBV2	few	TRBD2	TRBJ2-3	TGTGCCAGCACGAGCGGGATCACAGATACGCAGTATTTT	CASTSGITDTQYF
TRBV29-1	-	TRBD1	TRBJ1-5	TGCAGCGTGCGGACAGGACTTAGCAATCAGCCCCAGCATTTT	CSVRTGLSNQPQHF
TRBV2	-	TRBD2	TRBJ2-1	TGTGCCAGCAGTGAAGCGGCTAGCGGGAGGCTCCATGAGCAGTTCTTC	CASSEAASGRLHEQFF
TRBV11-2	few	-	TRBJ1-1	TGTGCCAGCAGCTTCGGTTACGGCACTGAAGCTTTCTTT	CASSFGYGTEAFF
TRBV7-9	once	TRBD1	TRBJ1-1	TGTGCCAGCAGCTTTGGGACAGGGAACACTGAAGCTTTCTTT	CASSFGTGNTEAFF
TRBV6-6	-	-	TRBJ2-7	TGTGCCAGCAGTTACCCCGCAGAGAGGATTTACGAGCAGTACTTC	CASSYPAERIYEQYF
TRBV2	-	-	TRBJ2-7	TGTGCCAGCACCCTTCTATCTAGCTACGAGCAGTACTTC	CASTLLSSYEQYF
TRBV5-1	-	TRBD1	TRBJ1-4	TGCGCCAGCAGCTTGCTAACTGGACAGGGACTCGGGGCTAATGAAAAACTGTTTTTT	CASSLLTGQGLGANEKLFF
TRBV5-1	-	TRBD2	TRBJ2-1	TGCGCCAGCAGCCCCGGGACTAGCGGGAGGAGGGGCAATGAGCAGTTCTTC	CASSPGTSGRRGNEQFF
TRBV7-9	-	-	TRBJ1-6	TGTGCCAGCAGCTTAGGGGACACGCGCAATTCACCCCTCCACTTT	CASSLGDTRNSPLHF
TRBV2	few	TRBD2	TRBJ2-1	TGTGCCAGCAGTGAGGGGTCTACGGGAGGGGGCAATGAGCAGTTCTTC	CASSEGSTGGGNEQFF
TRBV5-1	-	-	TRBJ2-6	TGCGCCAGCAGCGAAGGCAACCTCAGGGGGGCCAACGTCCTGACTTTC	CASSEGNLRGANVLTF
TRBV7-2	few	TRBD2	TRBJ2-1	TGTGCCAGCAGCTCCCCTCTAGCGGGGGAATACAATGAGCAGTTCTTC	CASSSPLAGEYNEQFF